This T cell receptor beta chain was recorded in a study of cytomegalovirus exposure and HLA in healthy donors. About the study: The 120 validation repertoires used the same platform as the roughly 700 first-cohort repertoires (as reported by a later analysis). Findings and limits, study-wide: According to the study, roughly 160 TCR beta chains were cytomegalovirus-associated.

Comments on this clone: Its matching antigen is unknown.

The CDR3 sequence is 13 residues long. Germline-derived CDR1 and CDR2 are SGDLS and YYNGEE. With 3 bases removed from V and 0 bases from J, the gap between germline ends came to 6 bases. Clones were read by immunoSEQ multiplex PCR, and TCRdb kept only the in-frame ones, dropping some. Of 150,000 to 200,000 clones listed, 90% to 97% are singletons. Sequencing was done on a sample of PBMCs. V and J are TRBV9 and TRBJ1-1; D is unresolved. This TCR was recovered from a young woman in good health and CMV-seronegative. As DNA, the CDR3 is TGTGCCAGCAGCGCACACATGAACACTGAAGCTTTCTTT. Translated: CASSAHMNTEAFF.